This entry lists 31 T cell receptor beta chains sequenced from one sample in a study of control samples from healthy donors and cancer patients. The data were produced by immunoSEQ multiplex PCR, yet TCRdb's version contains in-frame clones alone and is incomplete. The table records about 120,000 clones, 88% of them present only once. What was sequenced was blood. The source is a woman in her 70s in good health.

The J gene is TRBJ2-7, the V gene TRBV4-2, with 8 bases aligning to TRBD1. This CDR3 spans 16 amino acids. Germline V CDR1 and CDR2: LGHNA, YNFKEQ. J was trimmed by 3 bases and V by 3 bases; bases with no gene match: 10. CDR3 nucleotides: TGTGCCAGCAGCCAGGGAGGACAGGGAATTGACTACGAGCAGTACTTC. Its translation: CASSQGGQGIDYEQYF.

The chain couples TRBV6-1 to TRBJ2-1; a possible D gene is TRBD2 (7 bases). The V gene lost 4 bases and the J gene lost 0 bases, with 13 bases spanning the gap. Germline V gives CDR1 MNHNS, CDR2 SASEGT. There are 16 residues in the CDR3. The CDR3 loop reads CASSGAGASSYNEQFF. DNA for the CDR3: TGTGCCAGCAGTGGTGCGGGGGCGAGCTCCTACAATGAGCAGTTCTTC.

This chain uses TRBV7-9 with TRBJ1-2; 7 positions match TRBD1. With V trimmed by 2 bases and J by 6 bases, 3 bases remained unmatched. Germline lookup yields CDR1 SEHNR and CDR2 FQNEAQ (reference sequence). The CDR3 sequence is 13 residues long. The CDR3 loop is CASSLRQGNGYTF. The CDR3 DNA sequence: TGTGCCAGCAGCTTAAGACAGGGCAATGGCTACACCTTC.

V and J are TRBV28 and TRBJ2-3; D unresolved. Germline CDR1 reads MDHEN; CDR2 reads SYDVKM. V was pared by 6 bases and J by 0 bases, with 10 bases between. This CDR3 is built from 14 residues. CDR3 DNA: TGTGCCAGCAGCATCCCGGAGAGCACAGATACGCAGTATTTT. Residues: CASSIPESTDTQYF.

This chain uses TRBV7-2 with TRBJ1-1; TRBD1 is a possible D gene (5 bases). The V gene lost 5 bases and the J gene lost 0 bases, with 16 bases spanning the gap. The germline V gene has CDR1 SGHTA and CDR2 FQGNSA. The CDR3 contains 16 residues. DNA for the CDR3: TGTGCCAGCAGCAAATTCGGGGGGGGATTGAACACTGAAGCTTTCTTT. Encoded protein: CASSKFGGGLNTEAFF.

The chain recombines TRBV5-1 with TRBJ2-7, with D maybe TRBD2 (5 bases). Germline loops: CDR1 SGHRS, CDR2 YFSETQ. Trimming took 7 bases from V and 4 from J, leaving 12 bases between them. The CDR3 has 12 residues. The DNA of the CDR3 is TGCGCCAGCCGAGAGTCGGGGTACGAGCAGTACTTC. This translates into CASRESGYEQYF.

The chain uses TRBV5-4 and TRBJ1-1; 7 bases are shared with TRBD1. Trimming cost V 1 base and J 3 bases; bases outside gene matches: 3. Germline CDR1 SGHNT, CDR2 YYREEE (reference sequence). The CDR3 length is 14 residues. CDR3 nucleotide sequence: TGTGCCAGCAGCTTGATAGGGGGCGACACTGAAGCTTTCTTT. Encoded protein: CASSLIGGDTEAFF. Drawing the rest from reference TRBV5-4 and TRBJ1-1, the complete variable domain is ETGVTQSPTHLIKTRGQQVTLRCSSQSGHNTVSWYQQALGQGPQFIFQYYREEENGRGNFPPRFSGLQFPNYSSELNVNALELDDSALYLCASSLIGGDTEAFFGQGTRLTVV.

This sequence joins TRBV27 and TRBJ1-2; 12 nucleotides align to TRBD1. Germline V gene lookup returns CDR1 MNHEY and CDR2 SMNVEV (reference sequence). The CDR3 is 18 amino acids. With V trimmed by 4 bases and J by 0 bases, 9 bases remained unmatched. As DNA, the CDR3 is TGTGCCAGCAGTTATGCGCCGGGACAGGGGGCTTCTAACTATGGCTACACCTTC. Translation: CASSYAPGQGASNYGYTF.

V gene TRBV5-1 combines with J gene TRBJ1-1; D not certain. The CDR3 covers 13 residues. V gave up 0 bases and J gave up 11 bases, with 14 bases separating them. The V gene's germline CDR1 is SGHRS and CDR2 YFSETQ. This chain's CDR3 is CASSLAGNYGAFF. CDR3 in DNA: TGCGCCAGCAGCTTGGCGGGAAACTACGGTGCTTTCTTT.

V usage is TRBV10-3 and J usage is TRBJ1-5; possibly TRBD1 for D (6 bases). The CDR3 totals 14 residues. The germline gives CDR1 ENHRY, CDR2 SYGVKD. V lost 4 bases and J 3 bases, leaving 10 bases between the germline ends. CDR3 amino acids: CAISVGGDNQPQHF. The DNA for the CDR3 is TGTGCCATCAGTGTAGGGGGGGACAATCAGCCCCAGCATTTT.

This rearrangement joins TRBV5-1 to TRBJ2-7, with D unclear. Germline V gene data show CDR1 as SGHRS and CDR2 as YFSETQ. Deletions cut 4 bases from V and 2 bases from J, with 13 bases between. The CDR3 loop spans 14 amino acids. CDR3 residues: CASSLEPSTYEQYF. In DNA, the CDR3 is TGCGCCAGCAGCCTCGAACCTAGTACCTACGAGCAGTACTTC.

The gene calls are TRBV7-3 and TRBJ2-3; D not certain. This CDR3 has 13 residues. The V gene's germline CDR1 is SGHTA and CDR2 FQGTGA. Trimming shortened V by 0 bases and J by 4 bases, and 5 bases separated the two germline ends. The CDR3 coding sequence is TGTGCCAGCAGCTTAACCGGCGCAGATACGCAGTATTTT. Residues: CASSLTGADTQYF.

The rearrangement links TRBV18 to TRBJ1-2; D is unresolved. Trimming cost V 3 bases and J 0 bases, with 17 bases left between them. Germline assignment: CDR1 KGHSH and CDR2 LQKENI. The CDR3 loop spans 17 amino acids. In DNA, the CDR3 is TGTGCCAGCTCACCCTACGCTCAGACAACCGCTAACTATGGCTACACCTTC. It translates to CASSPYAQTTANYGYTF.

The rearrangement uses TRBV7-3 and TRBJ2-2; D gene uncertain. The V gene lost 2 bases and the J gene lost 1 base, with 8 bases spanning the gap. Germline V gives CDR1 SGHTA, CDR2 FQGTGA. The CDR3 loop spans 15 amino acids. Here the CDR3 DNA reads TGTGCCAGCAGCTTATTTCCCCAGAACACCGGGGAGCTGTTTTTT. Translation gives CASSLFPQNTGELFF.

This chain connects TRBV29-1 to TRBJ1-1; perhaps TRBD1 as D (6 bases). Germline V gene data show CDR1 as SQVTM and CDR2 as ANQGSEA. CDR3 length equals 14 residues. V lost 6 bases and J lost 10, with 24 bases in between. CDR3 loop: CSVIAGTRGSSAFF. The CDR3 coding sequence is TGCAGCGTCATAGCCGGGACACGGGGCTCTTCAGCTTTCTTT.

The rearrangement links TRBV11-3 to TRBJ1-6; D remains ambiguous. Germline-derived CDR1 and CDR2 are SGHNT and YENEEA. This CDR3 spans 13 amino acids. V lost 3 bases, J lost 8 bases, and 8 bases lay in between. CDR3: CASSLRTDSPLHF. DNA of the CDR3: TGTGCCAGCAGCTTGAGGACGGATTCACCCCTCCACTTT.

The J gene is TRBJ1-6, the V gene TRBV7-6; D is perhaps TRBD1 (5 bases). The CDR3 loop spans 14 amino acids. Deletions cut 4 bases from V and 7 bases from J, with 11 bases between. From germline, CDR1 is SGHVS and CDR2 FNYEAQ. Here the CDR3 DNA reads TGTGCCAGCAGCTATGGGACCAGGAATTCACCCCTCCACTTT. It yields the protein CASSYGTRNSPLHF.

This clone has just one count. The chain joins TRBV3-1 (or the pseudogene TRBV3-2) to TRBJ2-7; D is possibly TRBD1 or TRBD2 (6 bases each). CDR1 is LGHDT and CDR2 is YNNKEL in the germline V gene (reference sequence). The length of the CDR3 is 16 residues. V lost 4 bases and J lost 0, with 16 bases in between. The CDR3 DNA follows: TGTGCCAGCAGCCCTCCGAGGGGGGTGGGCTCCTACGAGCAGTACTTC. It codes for CASSPPRGVGSYEQYF.

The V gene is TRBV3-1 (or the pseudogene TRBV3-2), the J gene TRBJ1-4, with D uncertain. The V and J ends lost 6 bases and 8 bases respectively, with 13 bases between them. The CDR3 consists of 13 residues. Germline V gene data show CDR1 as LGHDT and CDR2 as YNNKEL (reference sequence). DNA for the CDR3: TGTGCCAGCAGGGCACCGGCGGTGGAAAAACTGTTTTTT. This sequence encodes CASRAPAVEKLFF.

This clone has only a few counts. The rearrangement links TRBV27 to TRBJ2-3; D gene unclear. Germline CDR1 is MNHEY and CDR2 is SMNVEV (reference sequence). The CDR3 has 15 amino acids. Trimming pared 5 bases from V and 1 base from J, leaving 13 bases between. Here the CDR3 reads CASSPTVHGTDTQYF. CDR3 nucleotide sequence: TGTGCCAGCAGTCCAACGGTTCACGGCACAGATACGCAGTATTTT.

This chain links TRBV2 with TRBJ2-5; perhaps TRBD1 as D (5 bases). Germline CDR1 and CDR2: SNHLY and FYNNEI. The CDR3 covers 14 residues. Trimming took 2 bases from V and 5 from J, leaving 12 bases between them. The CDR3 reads CASSETQGIETQYF. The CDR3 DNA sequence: TGTGCCAGCAGTGAAACTCAGGGTATCGAGACCCAGTACTTC.

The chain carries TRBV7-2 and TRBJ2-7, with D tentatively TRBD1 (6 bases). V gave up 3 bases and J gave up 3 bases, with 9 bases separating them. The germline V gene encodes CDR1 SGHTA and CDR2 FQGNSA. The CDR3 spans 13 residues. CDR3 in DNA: TGTGCCAGCAGCTTTGGCAGGGGCTACGAGCAGTACTTC. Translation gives CASSFGRGYEQYF.

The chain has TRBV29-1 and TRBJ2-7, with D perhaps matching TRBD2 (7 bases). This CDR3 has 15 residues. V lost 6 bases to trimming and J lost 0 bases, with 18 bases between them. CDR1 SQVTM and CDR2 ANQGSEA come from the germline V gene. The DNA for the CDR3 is TGCAGCGTGGGGGAGGGGGGACCTAACTCCTACGAGCAGTACTTC. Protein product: CSVGEGGPNSYEQYF.

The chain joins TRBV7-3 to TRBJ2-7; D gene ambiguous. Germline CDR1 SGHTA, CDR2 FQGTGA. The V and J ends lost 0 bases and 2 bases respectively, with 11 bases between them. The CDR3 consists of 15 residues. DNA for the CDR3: TGTGCCAGCAGCTTAACCGAAGTGAGACCCTACGAGCAGTACTTC. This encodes CASSLTEVRPYEQYF.

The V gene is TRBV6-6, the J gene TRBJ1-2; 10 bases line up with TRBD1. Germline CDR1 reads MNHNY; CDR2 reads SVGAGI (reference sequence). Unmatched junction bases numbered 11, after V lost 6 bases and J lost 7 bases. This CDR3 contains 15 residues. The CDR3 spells CASSPGQGVSAGYTF. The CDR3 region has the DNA TGTGCCAGCAGCCCCGGACAGGGGGTGTCGGCTGGCTACACCTTC.

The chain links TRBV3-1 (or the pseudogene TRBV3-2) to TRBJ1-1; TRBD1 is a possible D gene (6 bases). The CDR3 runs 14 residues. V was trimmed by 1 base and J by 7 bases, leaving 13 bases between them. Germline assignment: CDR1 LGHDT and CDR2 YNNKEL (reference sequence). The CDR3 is CASSQGGGGREAFF. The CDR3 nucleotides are TGTGCCAGCAGCCAAGGTGGGGGGGGCCGTGAAGCTTTCTTT.

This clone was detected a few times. In DNA form, the CDR3 reads TGCGCCAGCAGCATGGGGACAGGGCCAGGACAGCCCCAGCATTTT. This sequence encodes CASSMGTGPGQPQHF. The chain is built from TRBV5-1 and TRBJ1-5, with 9 bases aligning to TRBD1. The CDR3 is 15 amino acids. V lost 4 bases, J lost 7 bases, and 9 bases stayed unmatched. Per germline, CDR1 SGHRS and CDR2 YFSETQ.

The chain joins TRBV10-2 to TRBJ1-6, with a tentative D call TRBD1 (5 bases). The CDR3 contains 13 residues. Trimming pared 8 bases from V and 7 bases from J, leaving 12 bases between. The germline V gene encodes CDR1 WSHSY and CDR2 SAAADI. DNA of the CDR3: TGCGCCAGCGGGGTGTGGGGGAATTCACCCCTCCACTTT. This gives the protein CASGVWGNSPLHF.

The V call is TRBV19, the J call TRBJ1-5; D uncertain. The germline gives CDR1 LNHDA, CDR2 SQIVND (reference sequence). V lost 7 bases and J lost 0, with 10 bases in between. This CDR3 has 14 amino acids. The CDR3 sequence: CASKVRDSNQPQHF. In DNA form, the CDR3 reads TGTGCCAGTAAAGTTCGAGATAGCAATCAGCCCCAGCATTTT.

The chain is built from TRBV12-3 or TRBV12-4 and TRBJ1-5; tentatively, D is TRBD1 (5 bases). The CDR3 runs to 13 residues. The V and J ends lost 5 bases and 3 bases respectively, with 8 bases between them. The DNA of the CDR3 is TGTGCCAGCAGTGCGGGGGTCAATCAGCCCCAGCATTTT. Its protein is CASSAGVNQPQHF.

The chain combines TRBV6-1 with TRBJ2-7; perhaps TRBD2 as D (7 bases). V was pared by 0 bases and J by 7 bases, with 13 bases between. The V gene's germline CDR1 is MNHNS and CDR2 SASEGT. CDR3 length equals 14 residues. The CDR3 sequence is CASSEAGGAGEQYF. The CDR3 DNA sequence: TGTGCCAGCAGTGAAGCGGGGGGGGCTGGGGAGCAGTACTTC.